This TCR beta chain was retrieved from a study of T cell repertoires in cytomegalovirus infection. About the study: The study used recently identified HLA-C-restricted and well-studied HLA-B-restricted CMV epitopes. General study results and limits: Within the response measured ex vivo, HLA-C-restricted CMV-specific TCR beta clonotypes were dominant.

With respect to this clonotype: Antigen: not known.

Trimming cost V 3 bases and J 6 bases; bases outside gene matches: 4. Germline V gene data show CDR1 as GTSNPN and CDR2 as SVGIG (reference sequence). The CDR3 has 13 residues. Each CDR3 protein is one row after TCRdb ran MiXCR on the reads. The table has roughly 700,000 distinct CDR3 sequences, 33% seen once. The TCR originated in a human donor in good health (CMV status not recorded). Some clones in this sample may be carry-over from other donors' samples. The J gene is TRBJ1-1, the V gene TRBV30, with 10 bases lining up with TRBD1. Sequencing was performed on cultured PBMCs, taken from culture after CMV antigen stimulation. DNA of the CDR3: TGTGCCTGGAGCCGGGACAGGGGTCCTGAAGCTTTCTTT. This sequence encodes CAWSRDRGPEAFF.